One and the same sample provided the 12 T cell receptor beta chains below, sequenced in a study of shared clonotypes between healthy human individuals. CD8 cells classed as naive were CD45RO-negative and positively selected for CCR7, excluding terminally differentiated effector memory CD45RA+ cells. Repertoires were generated with immunoSEQ multiplex PCR, while TCRdb's copy carries only in-frame clones and drops some. Altogether hundreds of thousands of clones are present, about 90% being singletons, with the ten largest covering 24%. The sample comprised naive CD8+ T cells sorted from blood. The origin of the receptors is a man younger than 40 in good health.

The rearrangement joins TRBV18 to TRBJ2-7, with D perhaps matching TRBD1 (6 bases). The CDR3 spans 16 residues. V gave up 4 bases and J gave up 7 bases, with 23 bases separating them. In germline, CDR1 is KGHSH, CDR2 LQKENI. Here the CDR3 reads CASSLRGQYLRMEQYF. The CDR3, as DNA: TGTGCCAGCTCACTCAGAGGACAGTACCTACGTATGGAGCAGTACTTC. Drawing the rest from reference TRBV18 and TRBJ2-7, the complete variable domain is NAGVMQNPRHLVRRRGQEARLRCSPMKGHSHVYWYRQLPEEGLKFMVYLQKENIIDESGMPKERFSAEFPKEGPSILRIQQVVRGDSAAYFCASSLRGQYLRMEQYFGPGTRLTVT.

In its sample, this clone was seen many times. Distinct nucleotide sequences in the sample also encode this CDR3. V gene TRBV28 combines with J gene TRBJ2-7, with TRBD1 as a possible D gene (5 bases). The CDR3 totals 13 residues. V shed 6 bases and J shed 2 bases, with 11 bases lying between them. Germline V lookup: CDR1 MDHEN, CDR2 SYDVKM. The CDR3 spells CASRSGHTYEQYF. In DNA form, the CDR3 reads TGTGCCAGCAGGTCCGGACACACCTACGAGCAGTACTTC.

The V call is TRBV2, the J call TRBJ2-7; D is unresolved. The ends were cut back, 6 bases at V and 3 bases at J, with 18 bases in the middle. The CDR3 has 15 amino acids. CDR1 and CDR2 (germline): SNHLY, FYNNEI. CDR3 loop: CASSPPRAGYYEQYF. For the CDR3, the DNA is TGTGCCAGCAGCCCCCCCCGGGCCGGATACTACGAGCAGTACTTC. The whole variable domain, filled in from reference TRBV2 and TRBJ2-7, reads EPEVTQTPSHQVTQMGQEVILRCVPISNHLYFYWYRQILGQKVEFLVSFYNNEISEKSEIFDDQFSVERPDGSNFTLKIRSTKLEDSAMYFCASSPPRAGYYEQYFGPGTRLTVT.

The gene calls are TRBV12-1 and TRBJ2-7; the table's D call of TRBD2 was not tested on the DNA. TRBV12-1 is an annotated pseudogene. The CDR3 extends over 20 amino acids. CDR3 sequence reads: CASSFSPFPDSSGNSYEQYF. CDR3 in DNA: TGTGCCAGCAGCTTTAGCCCGTTCCCTGACTCTAGCGGGAACTCCTACGAGCAGTACTTC.

Comments on this clone: Other nucleotide sequences from this sample produce the same CDR3. The J gene is TRBJ1-1, the V gene TRBV7-9; TRBD1 agrees at 7 bases. Germline trimming cut 5 bases from V and 5 bases from J; bases unmatched to any gene: 2. CDR3 size: 12 residues. CDR1 and CDR2 from the germline V gene are SEHNR and FQNEAQ (reference sequence). CDR3 protein: CASSLTGTEAFF. CDR3 bases: TGTGCCAGCAGCCTGACAGGGACTGAAGCTTTCTTT.

This clone was recorded only once. The chain uses TRBV27 and TRBJ2-1, with 7 bases identical to TRBD2. Germline loops: CDR1 MNHEY, CDR2 SMNVEV (reference sequence). Trimming at V came to 3 bases and at J to 4 bases, leaving 6 bases not matched to a gene. This CDR3 spans 15 amino acids. The CDR3 nucleotides are TGTGCCAGCAGTTTCGGAACTAGCGTATACAATGAGCAGTTCTTC. It encodes CASSFGTSVYNEQFF.

This chain joins TRBV14 and TRBJ2-7, with 9 bases identical to TRBD2. Germline V CDR1 and CDR2: SGHDN, FVKESK. The CDR3 sequence is 14 residues long. J lost 7 bases, V lost 2 bases, and 6 bases had no gene match. The chain's CDR3 is CASSQSGRSWEQYF. The CDR3 DNA is TGTGCCAGCAGCCAAAGCGGGAGGTCGTGGGAGCAGTACTTC.

This clone was observed a few times. The J gene is TRBJ2-1, the V gene TRBV10-2; D is unclear. Per the germline V gene, CDR1 is WSHSY and CDR2 is SAAADI. This CDR3 has 15 residues. Trimming pared 3 bases from V and 6 bases from J, leaving 15 bases between. CDR3 loop: CASSDEVASANEQFF. DNA of the CDR3: TGCGCCAGCAGTGACGAGGTGGCCTCTGCCAATGAGCAGTTCTTC.

This clone was observed a single time. This chain uses TRBV6-5 with TRBJ2-3, with D perhaps matching TRBD2 (5 bases). The CDR3 sequence is 15 residues long. Germline V gene lookup returns CDR1 MNHEY and CDR2 SVGAGI. Trimming stripped 5 bases from V and 5 bases from J, with 17 bases between. Here the CDR3 DNA reads TGTGCCAGCAGTCGAGGGCCCATCCCCATAGATACGCAGTATTTT. This sequence encodes CASSRGPIPIDTQYF.

The chain has TRBV27 and TRBJ2-1, with 10 bases matching TRBD2. The J segment lost 4 bases and the V segment lost 7 bases, leaving 7 bases of the junction unmatched. CDR3 length: 15 residues. Germline-derived CDR1 and CDR2 are MNHEY and SMNVEV (reference sequence). The CDR3 region has the DNA TGTGCCAGCACGGCTACTAGCGGGGATTACAATGAGCAGTTCTTC. Protein: CASTATSGDYNEQFF.

This rearrangement joins TRBV25-1 to TRBJ2-7, with D tentatively TRBD1 (5 bases). The germline V gene encodes CDR1 MGHDK and CDR2 SYGVNS. The CDR3 extends over 15 amino acids. Deletions cut 3 bases from V and 2 bases from J, with 14 bases between. CDR3 nucleotides: TGTGCCAGCAGTGACTGGGGCCAGGGAACCTACGAGCAGTACTTC. Protein: CASSDWGQGTYEQYF.

The chain is built from TRBV7-9 and TRBJ1-2; D uncertain. Germline V gene lookup returns CDR1 SEHNR and CDR2 FQNEAQ (reference sequence). The CDR3 consists of 13 residues. V was shortened by 0 bases and J by 5 bases, with 7 bases between the two germline ends. The CDR3 spells CASSLADRYGYTF. As DNA, the CDR3 is TGTGCCAGCAGCTTAGCCGACCGTTATGGCTACACCTTC.